The 2 T cell receptor beta chains below all came from one sample that was sequenced in a study of blood T cells in healthy people across ages. Alongside a J-beta primer mix, a sample-barcoded 5' primer served in a second PCR lasting about 7 to 12 cycles. TCRdb processed the 5' RACE reads anew with MiXCR; each CDR3 protein has one entry. Seen here are 980,000 or so distinct CDR3 sequences, about 48% observed once, and the top ten hold around an eighth. The sequenced sample consisted of blood. The receptor set was obtained from a man aged 25-45 years in good health.

This clonotype was observed a few times. The chain has TRBV4-2 and TRBJ1-2; D uncertain. This CDR3 has 14 amino acids. Between the trimmed V and J ends, which lost 1 base and 5 bases, there was a span of 11 bases. Germline V gene data show CDR1 as LGHNA and CDR2 as YNFKEQ. CDR3 DNA: TGTGCCAGCAGCCAAGGGACGTTAGAATATGGCTACACCTTC. This translates into CASSQGTLEYGYTF.

This chain links TRBV27 with TRBJ2-1; D is unresolved. The germline V and J ends were trimmed by 5 bases and 10 bases, with 12 bases remaining between them. This CDR3 is 12 amino acids long. Germline values: CDR1 MNHEY, CDR2 SMNVEV (reference sequence). The CDR3 sequence is CASSLATGEQFF. CDR3 coding DNA: TGTGCCAGCAGTCTCGCCACCGGGGAGCAGTTCTTC.